Shown below are 29 T cell receptor beta chains from a single sample sequenced in a study of breast tumors, draining lymph nodes, adjacent tissues. TCRdb analysed the multiplex PCR reads with MiXCR anew, one entry per CDR3 protein. The sample contains about 22,000 distinct CDR3 sequences, roughly 55% of which appear only once. Sequenced: breast tumor tissue. The receptors stem from a female donor with breast cancer. Some clones in this sample may be carry-over from other donors' samples.

This chain links TRBV20-1 with TRBJ2-1; 9 bases align to TRBD1. This CDR3 is built from 13 residues. The ends lost 3 bases at V and 5 bases at J; junction bases unmatched: 2. Germline loops: CDR1 DFQATT, CDR2 SNEGSKA (reference sequence). The CDR3 DNA follows: TGCAGTGCTAGGGGACAGGGTAACAATGAGCAGTTCTTC. The encoded protein is CSARGQGNNEQFF.

The chain carries TRBV6-1 and TRBJ2-1; 7 nucleotides match TRBD1. V lost 4 bases, J lost 9 bases, and 12 bases stayed unmatched. CDR3 length equals 15 residues. Germline V CDR1 and CDR2: MNHNS, SASEGT. CDR3 amino acids: CASSAQGGQDLEQFF. CDR3 sequence (DNA): TGTGCCAGCAGTGCCCAAGGGGGCCAGGACCTTGAGCAGTTCTTC.

There are many counts of this clonotype. One base away lies a much larger clone, so this may be a sequencing read error. V gene TRBV20-1 combines with J gene TRBJ2-7; 8 nucleotides match TRBD2. Trimming removed 5 bases from V and 4 bases from J; junction bases left unmatched: 10. The CDR3 spans 14 residues. Germline-derived CDR1 and CDR2 are DFQATT and SNEGSKA (reference sequence). The chain's CDR3 is CSAGGPAGEYEQYF. CDR3 coding DNA: TGCAGTGCTGGAGGACCAGCGGGAGAGTACGAGCAGTACTTC.

This sequence joins TRBV29-1 and TRBJ2-7; the match to TRBD1 covers 7 bases. This CDR3 comprises 15 residues. The germline V gene has CDR1 SQVTM and CDR2 ANQGSEA. Germline trimming cut 1 base from V and 7 bases from J; bases unmatched to any gene: 13. CDR3 nucleotides: TGCAGCGTTGAAGCCCGGGGACAGACCCTGGGAGAGCAGTACTTC. This codes for CSVEARGQTLGEQYF.

This clonotype was detected once. CDR3 DNA sequence: TGTGCCAGCAGCAATCCAGCGGGAGGTAACAAGCAGTACTTC. Translation: CASSNPAGGNKQYF. The chain employs TRBV7-7 and TRBJ2-7; 9 nucleotides align to TRBD2. The junction had 10 bases not matched to a gene; V was cut back by 5 bases and J by 8 bases. This CDR3 comprises 14 residues. Per the germline V gene, CDR1 is SSHAT and CDR2 is FNYEAQ (reference sequence).

On this clonotype itself: At one end, the junction sequence differs from germline, possibly due to a read error. This chain joins TRBV7-9 and TRBJ1-3; D possibly corresponds to TRBD1 (5 bases). CDR1 and CDR2 (germline): SEHNR, FQNEAQ (reference sequence). This CDR3 contains 14 residues. This chain's CDR3 is CASSLGGSGNTIYF. The CDR3 coding sequence is TGCGCCAGCAGCTTGGGGGGTTCTGGAAACACCATATATTTT.

V usage is TRBV20-1 and J usage is TRBJ2-5, with D tentatively TRBD1 (5 bases). Trimming left V 3 bases short and J 1 base short, with 12 bases between. CDR1 is DFQATT and CDR2 is SNEGSKA in the germline V gene (reference sequence). The CDR3 has 14 residues. The CDR3 nucleotides are TGCAGTGCTAGGACAGAACAGCCCCAAGAGACCCAGTACTTC. As protein: CSARTEQPQETQYF.

This chain joins TRBV5-8 and TRBJ2-5; 10 bases line up with TRBD2. Trimming removed 6 bases from V and 3 bases from J; junction bases left unmatched: 8. CDR1 is SGHTS and CDR2 is YDEGEE in the germline V gene. The CDR3 has 15 amino acids. DNA of the CDR3: TGTGCCAGCACCAATCTAGCGGGAGCGAAAGAGACCCAGTACTTC. This encodes CASTNLAGAKETQYF.

This clonotype appeared many times. The rearrangement uses TRBV5-4 and TRBJ2-7; 7 bases line up with TRBD1. With 4 bases clipped from V and 3 bases from J, the junction kept 1 base outside the gene matches. Germline CDR1 SGHNT, CDR2 YYREEE (reference sequence). The CDR3 runs to 12 residues. The CDR3 region has the DNA TGTGCCAGCAGCCGGGACAGCTACGAGCAGTACTTC. Amino acid sequence: CASSRDSYEQYF.

This clonotype was recorded many times. A much more abundant neighbour one base away suggests this may be a read error. The gene calls are TRBV20-1 and TRBJ1-2, with D perhaps TRBD1 (6 bases). V was shortened by 2 bases and J by 5 bases, with 18 bases between the two germline ends. This CDR3 comprises 15 residues. Germline-derived CDR1 and CDR2 are DFQATT and SNEGSKA (reference sequence). DNA of the CDR3: TGCAGTGCTAGAATAGGGGCAGGGGAGGCGTATGGCTACACCTTC. Residues: CSARIGAGEAYGYTF.

V is TRBV7-9 and J is TRBJ2-1; 8 positions agree with TRBD1. The germline CDR1 and CDR2 sequences are SEHNR and FQNEAQ (reference sequence). The CDR3 runs to 14 residues. Trimming removed 7 bases from V and 5 bases from J; junction bases left unmatched: 7. CDR3 bases: TGTGCCAGCACCGTCAAGGGACAGGACAATGAGCAGTTCTTC. It codes for CASTVKGQDNEQFF.

This clonotype has ten or more counts. This chain connects TRBV11-2 to TRBJ2-4; TRBD2 is a possible D gene (5 bases). The CDR3 is 15 amino acids. Trimming removed 5 bases at V and 3 bases at J, with 14 bases between. CDR1 is SGHAT, CDR2 FQNNGV, per germline. CDR3 region: CASSRQAGSKNIQYF. For the CDR3, the DNA is TGTGCCAGCAGCCGTCAAGCTGGGAGCAAAAACATTCAGTACTTC. Full variable domain (rest looked up from reference TRBV11-2 and TRBJ2-4): EAGVAQSPRYKIIEKRQSVAFWCNPISGHATLYWYQQILGQGPKLLIQFQNNGVVDDSQLPKDRFSAERLKGVDSTLKIQPAKLEDSAVYLCASSRQAGSKNIQYFGAGTRLSVL.

This clonotype was seen a few times. A read error may explain this, as a much larger clone is one base away. The chain joins TRBV20-1 to TRBJ2-4; 9 bases match TRBD1. V was pared by 6 bases and J by 9 bases, with 12 bases of the junction left unmatched. CDR1 DFQATT and CDR2 SNEGSKA come from the germline V gene (reference sequence). The CDR3 length is 14 residues. The CDR3 sequence: CSAAFQGQGTIQYF. The CDR3, as DNA: TGCAGTGCCGCGTTCCAGGGACAGGGAACCATTCAGTACTTC.

This clonotype was seen repeatedly, ten times or more. This may be a read error, as it is one base from a much larger clone. The chain uses TRBV20-1 and TRBJ2-1; the match to TRBD2 covers 11 bases. Germline V gives CDR1 DFQATT, CDR2 SNEGSKA (reference sequence). J gave up 6 bases and V 3 bases, and 7 bases lay outside the gene matches. The CDR3 is 15 amino acids. The CDR3 DNA sequence: TGCAGTGCTAGGGGGATAGCGGGAGGGCCCAATGAGCAGTTCTTC. It encodes CSARGIAGGPNEQFF.

The table lists this clonotype with many counts. A much larger clone differs from this one at a single base, so this may be a read error. The V gene is TRBV20-1, the J gene TRBJ2-7; a weak D match, TRBD1 (5 bases). V was clipped by 1 base and J by 3 bases, with 19 bases between them. The CDR3 runs to 16 residues. From germline, CDR1 is DFQATT and CDR2 SNEGSKA (reference sequence). DNA for the CDR3: TGCAGTGCTAGAGCTTCCTTTCCGGACACTAACTACGAGCAGTACTTC. Residues: CSARASFPDTNYEQYF.

In its sample, this clonotype is medium-sized. The V call is TRBV20-1, the J call TRBJ2-3; D uncertain. The CDR3 loop spans 14 amino acids. V was cut by 5 bases and J by 0 bases, with 12 bases left in between. The germline gives CDR1 DFQATT, CDR2 SNEGSKA (reference sequence). For the CDR3, the DNA is TGCAGTGCTCGGGTCCGCTGGAGCACAGATACGCAGTATTTT. Amino acids: CSARVRWSTDTQYF.

The V gene is TRBV6-5, the J gene TRBJ2-2; D might be TRBD2 (5 bases). This CDR3 is built from 15 residues. The germline CDR1 and CDR2 sequences are MNHEY and SVGAGI. V was cut by 4 bases and J by 9 bases, with 18 bases left in between. The CDR3 sequence: CASSSRERSSRELFF. The CDR3 DNA is TGTGCCAGCAGTTCAAGGGAGAGGTCTTCCCGGGAGCTGTTTTTT.

In this sample, this clonotype is medium-sized. The chain joins TRBV7-2 to TRBJ2-7; the match to TRBD2 covers 16 bases. Unmatched junction bases numbered 10, after V lost 5 bases and J lost 3 bases. The germline V gene encodes CDR1 SGHTA and CDR2 FQGNSA. The CDR3 consists of 18 residues. The CDR3 DNA sequence: TGTGCCAGCAGCCACACACCGGGACTAGCGGGGGGGTTCTACGAGCAGTACTTC. This translates into CASSHTPGLAGGFYEQYF. Filled out from reference TRBV7-2 and TRBJ2-7, the complete variable domain reads GAGVSQSPSNKVTEKGKDVELRCDPISGHTALYWYRQSLGQGLEFLIYFQGNSAPDKSGLPSDRFSAERTGGSVSTLTIQRTQQEDSAVYLCASSHTPGLAGGFYEQYFGPGTRLTVT.

The chain recombines TRBV20-1 with TRBJ2-6, with 8 bases lining up with TRBD2. The CDR3 runs to 18 residues. J was trimmed by 0 bases and V by 0 bases; bases with no gene match: 7. CDR1 is DFQATT, CDR2 SNEGSKA, per germline (reference sequence). For the CDR3, the DNA is TGCAGTGCTAGAGATCGCTTAGCGGGGAGCTCTGGGGCCAACGTCCTGACTTTC. Protein sequence: CSARDRLAGSSGANVLTF.

In DNA, the CDR3 is TGTGCCACCAGTGATATGGACACCGGGGAGCTGTTTTTT. Translating gives CATSDMDTGELFF. This chain links TRBV24-1 with TRBJ2-2; unclear D gene. Trimming removed 3 bases from V and 3 bases from J, with 4 bases in between. Germline CDR1 reads KGHDR; CDR2 reads SFDVKD. This CDR3 region has 13 residues.

Ten or more counts support this clonotype. The V and J genes are TRBV18 and TRBJ2-3, with 7 bases fitting TRBD1. The CDR3 is 16 residues long. Germline CDR1 KGHSH, CDR2 LQKENI. V was clipped by 1 base and J by 2 bases; unmatched bases: 6. The CDR3 DNA reads as TGTGCCAGCTCACCACGAGGAACAGGGGACACAGATACGCAGTATTTT. Translation: CASSPRGTGDTDTQYF. Full variable domain (remainder filled in from reference TRBV18 and TRBJ2-3): NAGVMQNPRHLVRRRGQEARLRCSPMKGHSHVYWYRQLPEEGLKFMVYLQKENIIDESGMPKERFSAEFPKEGPSILRIQQVVRGDSAAYFCASSPRGTGDTDTQYFGPGTRLTVL.

This clonotype was found a few times. The chain joins TRBV5-8 to TRBJ2-1, with 9 nucleotides matching TRBD1. V lost 4 bases to trimming and J lost 0 bases; unmatched junction nucleotides: 5. Per the germline V gene, CDR1 is SGHTS and CDR2 is YDEGEE. The CDR3 has 16 amino acids. CDR3 coding DNA: TGTGCCAGCAGCCCGGGGACAGGGCTCTCCTACAATGAGCAGTTCTTC. Protein: CASSPGTGLSYNEQFF.

By sample fraction, this clonotype is medium-sized (0.01 to 0.1%). The V gene is TRBV11-3, the J gene TRBJ2-1; TRBD2 matches 10 bases. The CDR3 has 17 amino acids. V lost 3 bases and J lost 5; bases outside the gene matches: 10. Germline V gene sequence: CDR1 SGHNT, CDR2 YENEEA. The CDR3 is CASSLPRLAGRNNEQFF. The CDR3 DNA reads as TGTGCCAGCAGCTTGCCCAGACTAGCGGGTCGAAACAATGAGCAGTTCTTC. The complete variable domain, with remaining parts taken from reference TRBV11-3 and TRBJ2-1, reads EAGVVQSPRYKIIEKKQPVAFWCNPISGHNTLYWYLQNLGQGPELLIRYENEEAVDDSQLPKDRFSAERLKGVDSTLKIQPAELGDSAVYLCASSLPRLAGRNNEQFFGPGTRLTVL.

This clonotype was observed at least ten times. A read error may be the cause here, since a much bigger clone is one base away. The V gene is TRBV6-1, the J gene TRBJ1-5; perhaps TRBD1 as D (6 bases). Between the trimmed V and J ends, which lost 8 bases and 6 bases, there was a span of 14 bases. Germline CDR1 is MNHNS and CDR2 is SASEGT. CDR3 length equals 13 residues. The DNA for the CDR3 is TGTGCCAGCCTCCTGGGGGGCACTCAGCCCCAGCATTTT. It translates to CASLLGGTQPQHF.

The chain recombines TRBV7-2 with TRBJ1-6; 8 bases align to TRBD1. V was clipped by 1 base and J by 16 bases; unmatched bases: 9. The CDR3 is 14 residues long. Germline CDR1 and CDR2: SGHTA and FQGNSA. The CDR3 DNA is TGTGCCAGCAGCTTAGGCCAGGGGGCAAATACTCTCCACTTT. It is translated as CASSLGQGANTLHF.

This chain uses TRBV2 with TRBJ2-7; 9 positions match TRBD2. Losses at the gene ends were 8 bases for V and 3 bases for J; bases not matched to a gene: 8. The germline gives CDR1 SNHLY, CDR2 FYNNEI. The CDR3 is made up of 14 amino acids. DNA of the CDR3: TGTGCCAGCGCTCGACTAGCGGTAAACTACGAGCAGTACTTC. Protein sequence: CASARLAVNYEQYF.

The chain combines TRBV30 with TRBJ1-6; TRBD1 might be the D (6 bases). The V end was cut by 5 bases, the J end by 7 bases, with 15 bases between. CDR1 and CDR2 (germline): GTSNPN, SVGIG (reference sequence). The CDR3 totals 14 residues. The CDR3 loop is CAWDLGGGNSPLHF. The CDR3 DNA reads as TGTGCCTGGGACCTAGGAGGGGGGAATTCACCCCTCCACTTT.

This clonotype was recorded many times. The gene calls are TRBV5-6 and TRBJ2-2; D uncertain. The CDR3 consists of 13 residues. Trimming removed 0 bases at V and 4 bases at J, with 4 bases between. Germline V gene data show CDR1 as SGHDT and CDR2 as YYEEEE. For the CDR3, the DNA is TGTGCCAGCAGCTTGGCGGGCACCGGGGAGCTGTTTTTT. Encoded protein: CASSLAGTGELFF.

This clonotype is medium-sized within its sample. The chain recombines TRBV6-4 with TRBJ2-3; 16 nucleotides line up with TRBD2. The CDR3 has 16 residues. The germline gives CDR1 MRHNA, CDR2 SNTAGT. V lost 2 bases and J lost 4; bases outside the gene matches: 0. CDR3 sequence: CASSDGTSGGADTQYF. The CDR3 region has the DNA TGTGCCAGCAGTGACGGGACTAGCGGGGGGGCAGATACGCAGTATTTT.